A single sample gave rise to the 24 T cell receptor beta chains below, sequenced in a study of CD8+ T cells in alopecia areata. Sequencing templates came from extracted RNA that was reverse transcribed into cDNA. Some clones are missing from TCRdb's copy, which holds only in-frame ones; the method was immunoSEQ multiplex PCR. This table holds roughly 110,000 clones, 50% to 75% found once. The treatment denotes: oral pan-JAK inhibitor, 5-10 mg twice daily. Specimen: CD8+ T cells sorted from blood, collected at week 24, from a patient treated with tofacitinib. Source of these receptors: a human donor with alopecia areata.

V usage is TRBV27 and J usage is TRBJ2-7; 7 nucleotides match TRBD1. The length of the CDR3 is 13 residues. V lost 2 bases to trimming and J lost 2 bases; unmatched junction nucleotides: 0. Germline CDR1 is MNHEY and CDR2 is SMNVEV (reference sequence). The CDR3 sequence: CASSLGTAYEQYF. In nucleotides, the CDR3 is TGTGCCAGCAGTTTAGGGACAGCCTACGAGCAGTACTTC.

The J gene is TRBJ2-7, the V gene TRBV7-9; 9 bases line up with TRBD1. From germline, CDR1 is SEHNR and CDR2 FQNEAQ (reference sequence). The CDR3 runs to 15 residues. J was trimmed by 6 bases and V by 5 bases; bases with no gene match: 11. CDR3 sequence reads: CASSPTRDRVSEQYF. The CDR3 DNA sequence: TGTGCCAGCAGCCCCACCCGGGACAGGGTATCCGAGCAGTACTTC.

V usage is TRBV30 and J usage is TRBJ1-2, with D hard to call. Trimming pared 4 bases from V and 5 bases from J, leaving 11 bases between. Germline V gene data show CDR1 as GTSNPN and CDR2 as SVGIG (reference sequence). CDR3 length: 12 residues. The CDR3 nucleotides are TGTGCCTGGACCCTTGGGCAGTATGGCTACACCTTC. Protein: CAWTLGQYGYTF.

The chain has TRBV5-1 and TRBJ2-2; no firm D call. Trimming cost V 0 bases and J 5 bases, with 8 bases left between them. Germline-derived CDR1 and CDR2 are SGHRS and YFSETQ. CDR3 length equals 14 residues. The CDR3 here is CASSLEFFTGELFF. The CDR3 DNA follows: TGCGCCAGCAGCTTGGAGTTCTTTACCGGGGAGCTGTTTTTT.

V and J are TRBV30 and TRBJ1-2, with D unresolved. Trimming removed 3 bases at V and 6 bases at J, with 8 bases between. This CDR3 contains 11 residues. CDR1 GTSNPN and CDR2 SVGIG come from the germline V gene (reference sequence). CDR3 DNA: TGTGCCTGGAGCTCTGGTAATGGCTACACCTTC. It specifies CAWSSGNGYTF.

This chain links TRBV5-1 with TRBJ1-1; 7 nucleotides agree with TRBD1. V lost 4 bases and J lost 4; bases outside the gene matches: 7. This CDR3 comprises 14 residues. The germline V gene has CDR1 SGHRS and CDR2 YFSETQ. The CDR3 DNA reads TGCGCCAGCAGCGACGACAGGGTCGGCACTGAAGCTTTCTTT. Protein: CASSDDRVGTEAFF. Variable domain in full (rest from reference TRBV5-1 and TRBJ1-1): KAGVTQTPRYLIKTRGQQVTLSCSPISGHRSVSWYQQTPGQGLQFLFEYFSETQRNKGNFPGRFSGRQFSNSRSEMNVSTLELGDSALYLCASSDDRVGTEAFFGQGTRLTVV.

This clone has a handful of counts. The gene calls are TRBV7-8 and TRBJ2-1; no clear D gene. The V gene's germline CDR1 is SGHVS and CDR2 FQNEAQ. V lost 2 bases, J lost 6 bases, and 5 bases lay in between. The CDR3 length is 12 residues. The CDR3 bases are TGTGCCAGCAGCTTAAAGTTCAATGAGCAGTTCTTC. It specifies CASSLKFNEQFF.

The chain joins TRBV5-6 to TRBJ2-7; no reliable D call. The CDR3 is 13 amino acids. Germline lookup yields CDR1 SGHDT and CDR2 YYEEEE. V was shortened by 3 bases and J by 2 bases, with 9 bases between the two germline ends. Here the CDR3 reads CASSSISTYEQYF. The CDR3 nucleotides read TGTGCCAGCAGCTCGATTTCAACCTACGAGCAGTACTTC.

This clone was observed a few times. This chain uses TRBV29-1 with TRBJ2-5, with 8 bases fitting TRBD1. The CDR3 spans 14 residues. Unmatched junction bases numbered 9, after V lost 4 bases and J lost 5 bases. The germline V gene encodes CDR1 SQVTM and CDR2 ANQGSEA. This CDR3 reads CSVAQYRGDETQYF. CDR3 nucleotide sequence: TGCAGCGTTGCCCAATACAGGGGGGACGAGACCCAGTACTTC.

This clone showed up just a few times. The chain has TRBV6-6 and TRBJ1-4; no firm D call. V was clipped by 3 bases and J by 6 bases, with 14 bases between them. The germline gives CDR1 MNHNY, CDR2 SVGAGI (reference sequence). This CDR3 region has 15 residues. CDR3 bases: TGTGCCAGCAGTTATATAGGGAGGGCTGATGAAAAACTGTTTTTT. Its translation is CASSYIGRADEKLFF.

The chain carries TRBV14 and TRBJ1-6; D gene uncertain. This CDR3 has 11 amino acids. CDR1 and CDR2 (germline): SGHDN, FVKESK. V was cut by 1 base and J by 12 bases, with 4 bases left in between. CDR3 coding DNA: TGTGCCAGCAGCCAAGGGGGACCCCTCCACTTT. Translating gives CASSQGGPLHF.

This clone appeared a few times. The chain has TRBV2 and TRBJ1-2; D remains unclear. The CDR3 covers 15 residues. Per the germline V gene, CDR1 is SNHLY and CDR2 is FYNNEI. V shed 8 bases and J shed 6 bases, with 22 bases lying between them. CDR3 nucleotide sequence: TGTGCCAGCGTAGTCTTTCCCCAGGCGGGAGATGGCTACACCTTC. As protein: CASVVFPQAGDGYTF.

This rearrangement joins TRBV5-4 to TRBJ1-1; perhaps TRBD1 as D (6 bases). CDR3 length: 13 amino acids. CDR1 is SGHNT, CDR2 YYREEE, per germline (reference sequence). V lost 5 bases and J lost 1, with 9 bases in between. The CDR3: CASSSGANTEAFF. The CDR3 bases are TGTGCCAGCAGTTCAGGGGCGAACACTGAAGCTTTCTTT.

J is TRBJ2-7 and V is TRBV28; D is ambiguous. Per the germline V gene, CDR1 is MDHEN and CDR2 is SYDVKM. CDR3 length: 13 residues. V shed 8 bases and J shed 0 bases, with 11 bases lying between them. CDR3 nucleotides: TGTGCCAGCGGCCTACCTTCCTCCTACGAGCAGTACTTC. Its translation: CASGLPSSYEQYF.

This clone was seen just once. The chain has TRBV6-5 and TRBJ2-7; D gene ambiguous. The V end was cut by 2 bases, the J end by 3 bases, with 11 bases between. CDR3 length: 14 amino acids. CDR1 is MNHEY, CDR2 SVGAGI, per germline. The CDR3 reads CASSYTGRSYEQYF. DNA of the CDR3: TGTGCCAGCAGTTACACTGGACGGAGCTACGAGCAGTACTTC.

The V gene is TRBV5-6, the J gene TRBJ1-5; TRBD1 agrees at 9 bases. After removal of 4 bases from V and 4 bases from J, the junction contained 6 bases not matched to a gene. This CDR3 is built from 15 residues. CDR1 is SGHDT, CDR2 YYEEEE, per germline. This chain's CDR3 is CASSSGTGNNQPQHF. The CDR3 coding sequence is TGTGCCAGCAGCAGCGGGACAGGGAATAATCAGCCCCAGCATTTT.

There are many counts of this clone. CDR3 coding DNA: TGTGCCAGCAGTGGGGGACCGGGACAGGACACAGATACGCAGTATTTT. It yields the protein CASSGGPGQDTDTQYF. The chain uses TRBV6-4 and TRBJ2-3, with 8 bases that match TRBD1. V lost 4 bases, J lost 2 bases, and 8 bases stayed unmatched. CDR1 is MRHNA, CDR2 SNTAGT, per germline. This CDR3 comprises 16 residues.

The chain employs TRBV4-3 and TRBJ1-4, with 9 bases that match TRBD1. The length of the CDR3 is 16 residues. Germline CDR1 is LGHNA and CDR2 is YSLEER. V lost 0 bases to trimming and J lost 7 bases; unmatched junction nucleotides: 6. CDR3: CASSQDIGTGSEKLFF. The CDR3, as DNA: TGCGCCAGCAGCCAAGATATAGGGACAGGGAGTGAAAAACTGTTTTTT.

The chain joins TRBV4-1 to TRBJ2-3; TRBD1 is a possible D gene (5 bases). Per the germline V gene, CDR1 is MGHRA and CDR2 is YSYEKL. The CDR3 is made up of 15 amino acids. The ends were cut back, 0 bases at V and 4 bases at J, with 11 bases in the middle. The CDR3 DNA is TGCGCCAGCAGCCAAGAAAGGGGTCTCCCAGATACGCAGTATTTT. This encodes CASSQERGLPDTQYF.

The V gene is TRBV10-3, the J gene TRBJ1-2; D is ambiguous. Germline V gene sequence: CDR1 ENHRY, CDR2 SYGVKD. This CDR3 contains 12 residues. V lost 4 bases, J lost 6 bases, and 9 bases lay in between. Here the CDR3 reads CAISVGSDGYTF. The CDR3 region has the DNA TGTGCCATCAGTGTCGGATCGGATGGCTACACCTTC.

This clone was picked up a small number of times. The chain recombines TRBV30 with TRBJ2-7; TRBD2 is a possible D gene (5 bases). Germline CDR1 reads GTSNPN; CDR2 reads SVGIG (reference sequence). This CDR3 contains 12 residues. The ends were cut back, 7 bases at V and 5 bases at J, with 15 bases in the middle. CDR3 in DNA: TGTGCCTCGGCCGGGCCCGGGGACGAGCAGTACTTC. Its translation is CASAGPGDEQYF.

The chain combines TRBV5-6 with TRBJ1-1, with D perhaps TRBD1 (5 bases). Trimming removed 7 bases from V and 4 bases from J, with 14 bases in between. The CDR3 sequence is 13 residues long. CDR1 and CDR2 (germline): SGHDT, YYEEEE. The CDR3 protein is CASRTGLLTEAFF. The CDR3, as DNA: TGTGCCAGCCGTACGGGACTCCTCACTGAAGCTTTCTTT.

The chain combines TRBV27 with TRBJ2-2; D may be TRBD1 (6 bases). The V gene's germline CDR1 is MNHEY and CDR2 SMNVEV (reference sequence). The CDR3 consists of 15 residues. V dropped 6 bases and J dropped 5 bases, with 16 bases sitting between them. In DNA, the CDR3 is TGTGCCAGCAGGCCCTCGGACAGCGGAACCGGGGAGCTGTTTTTT. Residues: CASRPSDSGTGELFF.

The chain links TRBV5-4 to TRBJ1-6; D remains ambiguous. In germline, CDR1 is SGHNT, CDR2 YYREEE (reference sequence). CDR3 length: 14 residues. The ends were cut back, 5 bases at V and 6 bases at J, with 12 bases in the middle. CDR3 loop: CASRIGGINSPLHF. In DNA form, the CDR3 reads TGTGCCAGCAGAATCGGAGGAATTAATTCACCCCTCCACTTT.